The rows below give T cell receptor beta chains drawn from one sample of a study of CD8 T cells in ankylosing spondylitis. TCRdb reprocessed the 5' RACE reads via MiXCR and lists one record per CDR3 protein. The data contain some 330,000 distinct CDR3 sequences, less than 10% of them seen just once; the ten biggest clones take up approximately 15%. Sequenced material: blood, either unsorted or a sorted T cell fraction (not recorded which). All receptors derive from a male donor with ankylosing spondylitis. Each CDR3 is given with its conserved first and last residue. The order of the fields is CDR3 length, clone size, V gene, D gene, J gene, CDR3 DNA, CDR3 protein. A D gene is named only where the DNA matches it firmly. Size is omitted from some rows. Given values are once, few, many or a class for expanded clones.

length: 13
size: .
V: TRBV6-1
D: .
J: TRBJ2-7
DNA: TGTGCCAGCAGTGAAGCTTTGGGAGACGAGCAGTACTTC
CDR3: CASSEALGDEQYF

length: 14
size: .
V: TRBV9
D: TRBD1
J: TRBJ2-1
DNA: TGTGCCAGCAGCTACCGGGACAGGGGGGGAGAGCAGTTCTTC
CDR3: CASSYRDRGGEQFF

length: 20
size: .
V: TRBV4-3
D: .
J: TRBJ2-1
DNA: TGCGCCAGCAGCCAAGTTGCGGGGACCGGGACCCAGCTGCCCTACAATGAGCAGTTCTTC
CDR3: CASSQVAGTGTQLPYNEQFF

length: 16
size: .
V: TRBV28
D: TRBD1
J: TRBJ1-5
DNA: TGTGCCAGCAGTACCTCAGGGGGCTATAGCAATCAGCCCCAGCATTTT
CDR3: CASSTSGGYSNQPQHF

length: 12
size: few
V: TRBV6-2/TRBV6-3
D: .
J: TRBJ2-7
DNA: TGTGCCAGCAGACATACCACTAGGGAGCAGTACTTC
CDR3: CASRHTTREQYF

length: 12
size: .
V: TRBV10-3
D: .
J: TRBJ2-2
DNA: TGTGCCATCAGTGAAGGATCAGTGGAGCTGTTTTTT
CDR3: CAISEGSVELFF

length: 13
size: many
V: TRBV6-2/TRBV6-3
D: .
J: TRBJ2-3
DNA: TGTGCCAGCAGTTATATCCGCACAGATACGCAGTATTTT
CDR3: CASSYIRTDTQYF

length: 13
size: few
V: TRBV7-3
D: .
J: TRBJ2-1
DNA: TGTGCCAGCAGCCCATTCTCGCTTGGTGAGCAGTTCTTC
CDR3: CASSPFSLGEQFF

length: 13
size: few
V: TRBV3-1
D: TRBD2
J: TRBJ2-7
DNA: TGTGCCAGCAGCCGAGCTAGCGGGACCGAGCAGTACTTC
CDR3: CASSRASGTEQYF

length: 14
size: many
V: TRBV7-9
D: .
J: TRBJ2-3
DNA: TGTGCCAGCAGCTTAAGACTCCGAGGAGATACGCAGTATTTT
CDR3: CASSLRLRGDTQYF

length: 13
size: few
V: TRBV5-1
D: .
J: TRBJ1-6
DNA: TGCGCCAGCAGCTTGGACAGCGAGACACCCCTCCACTTT
CDR3: CASSLDSETPLHF

length: 15
size: few
V: TRBV25-1
D: .
J: TRBJ2-7
DNA: TGTGCCAGCAGTGAATTGGGAGGTTCCTCCTACGAGCAGTACTTC
CDR3: CASSELGGSSYEQYF

length: 14
size: .
V: TRBV5-1
D: .
J: TRBJ1-2
DNA: TGCGCCAGCAGCTTGTCCGACAACAACTATGGCTACACCTTC
CDR3: CASSLSDNNYGYTF

length: 13
size: few
V: TRBV12-3/TRBV12-4
D: .
J: TRBJ2-7
DNA: TGTGCCAGCAGTCTACAGGTTTCCTACGAGCAGTACTTC
CDR3: CASSLQVSYEQYF

length: 17
size: many
V: TRBV12-3/TRBV12-4
D: TRBD2
J: TRBJ2-2
DNA: TGTGCCAGCAGTGCCCCATCTGCGGGAGCGAACACCGGGGAGCTGTTTTTT
CDR3: CASSAPSAGANTGELFF

length: 15
size: .
V: TRBV5-1
D: TRBD1
J: TRBJ2-1
DNA: TGCGCCAGCAGCTTGACGGGACAGGGGGTTTTTGAGCAGTTCTTC
CDR3: CASSLTGQGVFEQFF

length: 16
size: few
V: TRBV5-1
D: .
J: TRBJ2-1
DNA: TGCGCCAGCAGCCAAGGGAGCGGGTTAGCCTACAATGAGCAGTTCTTC
CDR3: CASSQGSGLAYNEQFF

length: 16
size: .
V: TRBV18
D: TRBD1
J: TRBJ2-7
DNA: TGTGCCAGCTCATCCAACACCGGGACAGGGGGTTCCGAGCAGTACTTC
CDR3: CASSSNTGTGGSEQYF

length: 14
size: many
V: TRBV6-5
D: TRBD2
J: TRBJ2-5
DNA: TGTGCCAGCAGTTATGGGACTAGACAAGAGACCCAGTACTTC
CDR3: CASSYGTRQETQYF

length: 11
size: few
V: TRBV6-5
D: .
J: TRBJ2-7
DNA: TGTGCCAGCAGTTACCGAGGGAAGCAGTACTTC
CDR3: CASSYRGKQYF

length: 17
size: .
V: TRBV12-3/TRBV12-4
D: TRBD2
J: TRBJ2-1
DNA: TGTGCCAGCAGTTTCGATCGTTGGACTAGTTCCTACAATGAGCAGTTCTTC
CDR3: CASSFDRWTSSYNEQFF

length: 16
size: few
V: TRBV5-1
D: .
J: TRBJ2-1
DNA: TGCGCCAGCAGCTTGGGGGGGACGCTCGAGCAGGGTGAGCAGTTCTTC
CDR3: CASSLGGTLEQGEQFF

length: 14
size: .
V: TRBV12-3/TRBV12-4
D: TRBD1
J: TRBJ1-6
DNA: TGTGCCAGCAGTTTAGGGACAGGGATGTCACCCCTCCACTTT
CDR3: CASSLGTGMSPLHF

length: 14
size: few
V: TRBV6-1
D: TRBD1
J: TRBJ2-7
DNA: TGTGCCAGCAGTCTGACAGGGAAGGCCTACGAGCAGTACTTC
CDR3: CASSLTGKAYEQYF

length: 14
size: few
V: TRBV28
D: .
J: TRBJ2-5
DNA: TGTGCCAGCAGCCTGGGGTGGGGAGAAGAGACCCAGTACTTC
CDR3: CASSLGWGEETQYF

length: 15
size: few
V: TRBV5-5
D: TRBD1
J: TRBJ2-5
DNA: TGTGCCAGCAGCTTGGGGACAGGGGGCCTGGAGACCCAGTACTTC
CDR3: CASSLGTGGLETQYF

length: 14
size: .
V: TRBV7-9
D: .
J: TRBJ2-5
DNA: TGTGCCAGCAGAAACAACCCGTACCAAGAGACCCAGTACTTC
CDR3: CASRNNPYQETQYF

length: 18
size: .
V: TRBV12-3/TRBV12-4
D: .
J: TRBJ1-5
DNA: TGTGCCAGCAGTTTAGGATTTCGGGCCGATTATAGCAATCAGCCCCAGCATTTT
CDR3: CASSLGFRADYSNQPQHF

length: 13
size: many
V: TRBV11-1
D: .
J: TRBJ2-1
DNA: TGTGCCAGCAGCTTGAGGGACTACAATGAGCAGTTCTTC
CDR3: CASSLRDYNEQFF

length: 13
size: few
V: TRBV12-3/TRBV12-4
D: .
J: TRBJ2-7
DNA: TGTGCCAGCAGTTTAACAGTAGCCTACGAGCAGTACTTC
CDR3: CASSLTVAYEQYF

length: 15
size: few
V: TRBV7-8
D: TRBD2
J: TRBJ2-7
DNA: TGTGCCAGCAGCCCCGGGACTAGCGTTACCTACGAGCAGTACTTC
CDR3: CASSPGTSVTYEQYF

length: 15
size: .
V: TRBV7-2
D: TRBD1
J: TRBJ1-2
DNA: TGTGCCAGCAGCTTCCCGACAGGGGATAACTATGGCTACACCTTC
CDR3: CASSFPTGDNYGYTF

length: 14
size: .
V: TRBV12-3/TRBV12-4
D: .
J: TRBJ2-7
DNA: TGTGCCAGCAGTCAAGGAAATAGCACCTACGAGCAGTACTTC
CDR3: CASSQGNSTYEQYF

length: 13
size: few
V: TRBV20-1
D: .
J: TRBJ1-4
DNA: TGCAGTGCGGACCAAAGTGGTAACGAAAAACTGTTTTTT
CDR3: CSADQSGNEKLFF

length: 15
size: many
V: TRBV9
D: .
J: TRBJ1-4
DNA: TGTGCCAGCAGCGTATCTGGGAGGACTAATGAAAAACTGTTTTTT
CDR3: CASSVSGRTNEKLFF

length: 16
size: .
V: TRBV10-3
D: TRBD1
J: TRBJ1-1
DNA: TGTGCCATCAGGTCGCACAGGGGTTTTGTGAACACTGAAGCTTTCTTT
CDR3: CAIRSHRGFVNTEAFF

length: 16
size: .
V: TRBV29-1
D: TRBD2
J: TRBJ2-2
DNA: TGCAGCGTCGTGGGACTAGCCGACGATGACACCGGGGAGCTGTTTTTT
CDR3: CSVVGLADDDTGELFF

length: 16
size: few
V: TRBV20-1
D: TRBD1
J: TRBJ2-3
DNA: TGCAGTGCTAGAGATGGTGGGGACAGGGGGACAGATACGCAGTATTTT
CDR3: CSARDGGDRGTDTQYF

length: 16
size: few
V: TRBV10-1
D: TRBD1
J: TRBJ2-5
DNA: TGCGCCAGCAGTGCCGCATCGACAGGGGGCCAAGAGACCCAGTACTTC
CDR3: CASSAASTGGQETQYF

length: 15
size: .
V: TRBV7-9
D: .
J: TRBJ2-1
DNA: TGTGCCAGCAGCTTAGCGTACTCCCGCTACAATGAGCAGTTCTTC
CDR3: CASSLAYSRYNEQFF

length: 15
size: few
V: TRBV7-8
D: TRBD1
J: TRBJ2-7
DNA: TGTGCCAGCAGCCGGGACAGGGATTCTTTATGGGAGCAGTACTTC
CDR3: CASSRDRDSLWEQYF

length: 15
size: .
V: TRBV7-2
D: .
J: TRBJ2-7
DNA: TGTGCCAGCAGCTTAATGGCAGGGAAGGGCTACGAGCAGTACTTC
CDR3: CASSLMAGKGYEQYF

length: 14
size: many
V: TRBV18
D: .
J: TRBJ2-1
DNA: TGTGCCAGCTCACCATCCGGGGTCAGGGGCGAGCAGTTCTTC
CDR3: CASSPSGVRGEQFF

length: 13
size: .
V: TRBV6-1
D: .
J: TRBJ1-5
DNA: TGTGCCAGCCGGCGGAATAGCAATCAGCCCCAGCATTTT
CDR3: CASRRNSNQPQHF

length: 15
size: .
V: TRBV19
D: .
J: TRBJ1-5
DNA: TGTGCCAGTAGTAGAACACCGGGGGGCAATCAGCCCCAGCATTTT
CDR3: CASSRTPGGNQPQHF

length: 11
size: .
V: TRBV24-1
D: .
J: TRBJ2-7
DNA: TGTGCCACAGCGAGGGGGGACGAGCAGTACTTC
CDR3: CATARGDEQYF

length: 14
size: many
V: TRBV11-2
D: TRBD1
J: TRBJ1-6
DNA: TGTGCCAGCAGCTTAACCAGGGGGAATTCACCCCTCCACTTT
CDR3: CASSLTRGNSPLHF

length: 13
size: .
V: TRBV5-1
D: .
J: TRBJ1-5
DNA: TGCGCCAGCAGCTTGGACCCACAAGGGTCCCAGCATTTT
CDR3: CASSLDPQGSQHF

length: 14
size: few
V: TRBV10-3
D: TRBD2
J: TRBJ2-3
DNA: TGTGCCATCAGTCAAGCGGGAGTCCAGAATACGCAGTATTTT
CDR3: CAISQAGVQNTQYF

length: 14
size: many
V: TRBV4-2
D: .
J: TRBJ2-1
DNA: TGTGCCAGCAGCCAAGAAGGAGGGGCCGATGAGCAGTTCTTC
CDR3: CASSQEGGADEQFF

length: 16
size: many
V: TRBV5-1
D: TRBD2
J: TRBJ2-3
DNA: TGCGCCAGCAGCTTGGACCTAGCGGGAGCCGTAGATACGCAGTATTTT
CDR3: CASSLDLAGAVDTQYF

length: 13
size: .
V: TRBV7-9
D: .
J: TRBJ2-5
DNA: TGTGCGAGCAGCTTTTACCCCGCTAAGACCCAGTACTTC
CDR3: CASSFYPAKTQYF

length: 13
size: .
V: TRBV11-2
D: .
J: TRBJ1-1
DNA: TGTGCCAGCAGCTTAGAAAGAGACACTGAAGCTTTCTTT
CDR3: CASSLERDTEAFF